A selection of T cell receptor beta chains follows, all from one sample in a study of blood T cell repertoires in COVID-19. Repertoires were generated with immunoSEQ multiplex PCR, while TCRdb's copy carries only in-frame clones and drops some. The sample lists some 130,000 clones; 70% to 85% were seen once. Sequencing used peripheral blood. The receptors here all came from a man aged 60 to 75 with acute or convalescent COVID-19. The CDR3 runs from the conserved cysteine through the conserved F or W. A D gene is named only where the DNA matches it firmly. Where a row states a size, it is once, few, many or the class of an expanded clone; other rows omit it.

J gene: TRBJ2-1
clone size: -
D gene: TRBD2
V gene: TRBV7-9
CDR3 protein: CASSRSGGSYNEQFF
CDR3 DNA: TGTGCCAGCAGCCGGAGCGGGGGCTCCTACAATGAGCAGTTCTTC

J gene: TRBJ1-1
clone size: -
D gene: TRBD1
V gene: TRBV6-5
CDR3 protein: CASSYSQGATEAFF
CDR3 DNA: TGTGCCAGCAGTTACTCACAGGGGGCGACTGAAGCTTTCTTT

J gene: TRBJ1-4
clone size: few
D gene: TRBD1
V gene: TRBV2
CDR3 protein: CASGDRAATNEKLFF
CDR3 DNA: TGTGCCAGCGGGGACAGAGCTGCAACTAATGAAAAACTGTTTTTT

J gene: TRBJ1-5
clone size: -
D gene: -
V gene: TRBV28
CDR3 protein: CASFPGVANQPQHF
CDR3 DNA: TGTGCCAGTTTCCCGGGGGTCGCGAATCAGCCCCAGCATTTT

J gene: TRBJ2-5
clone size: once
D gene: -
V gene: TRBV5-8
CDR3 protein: CASSFRHKGEGTQYF
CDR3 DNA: TGTGCCAGCAGCTTTCGTCACAAGGGGGAAGGGACCCAGTACTTC

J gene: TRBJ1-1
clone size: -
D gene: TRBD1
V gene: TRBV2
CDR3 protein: CASRGTVYTEAFF
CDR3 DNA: TGTGCCAGCAGGGGGACAGTATACACTGAAGCTTTCTTT

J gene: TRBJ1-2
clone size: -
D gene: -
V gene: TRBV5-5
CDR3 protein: CASSSGGGALYGYTF
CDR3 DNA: TGTGCCAGCAGCTCCGGCGGAGGGGCTCTCTATGGCTACACCTTC

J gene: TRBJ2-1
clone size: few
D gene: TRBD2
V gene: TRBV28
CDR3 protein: CASTSPRGSGSDEQFF
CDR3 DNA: TGTGCCAGCACCTCACCTCGGGGTAGCGGGAGCGATGAGCAGTTCTTC

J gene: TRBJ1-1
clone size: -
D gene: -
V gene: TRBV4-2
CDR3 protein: CASSQDLRTEAFF
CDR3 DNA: TGTGCCAGCAGCCAAGATCTCCGCACTGAAGCTTTCTTT

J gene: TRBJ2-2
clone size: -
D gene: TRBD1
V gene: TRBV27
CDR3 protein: CASSLHRGGTGELFF
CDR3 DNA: TGTGCCAGCAGTCTCCACAGGGGCGGCACCGGGGAGCTGTTTTTT

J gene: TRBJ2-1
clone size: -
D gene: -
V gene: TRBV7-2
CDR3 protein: CASSLTGPGGQFF
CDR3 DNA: TGTGCCAGCAGCTTAACCGGGCCCGGGGGGCAGTTCTTC

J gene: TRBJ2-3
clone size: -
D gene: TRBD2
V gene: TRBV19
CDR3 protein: CASSAPGTSTDTQYF
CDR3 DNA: TGTGCCAGTAGTGCCCCGGGGACTAGTACAGATACGCAGTATTTT

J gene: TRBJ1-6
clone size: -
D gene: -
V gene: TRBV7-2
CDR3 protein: CASSAANRVNSPLHF
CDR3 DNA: TGTGCCAGCAGCGCCGCTAACAGGGTAAATTCACCCCTCCACTTT

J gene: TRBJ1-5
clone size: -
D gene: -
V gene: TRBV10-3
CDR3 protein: CAAGDQPQHF
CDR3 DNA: TGTGCCGCGGGGGATCAGCCCCAGCATTTT

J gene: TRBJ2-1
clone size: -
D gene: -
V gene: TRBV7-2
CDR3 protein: CASSRGGPSSYNEQFF
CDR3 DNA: TGTGCCAGCAGCCGTGGCGGGCCTAGCTCCTACAATGAGCAGTTCTTC

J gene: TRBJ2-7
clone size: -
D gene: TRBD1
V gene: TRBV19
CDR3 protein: CASSTTGIKTPEQYF
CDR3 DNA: TGTGCCAGTAGTACGACAGGGATAAAGACACCCGAGCAGTACTTC

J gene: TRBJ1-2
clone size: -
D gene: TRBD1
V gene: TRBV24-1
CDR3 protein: CATSGVTGGEMGYTF
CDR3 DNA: TGTGCCACCAGTGGAGTAACAGGGGGAGAAATGGGCTACACCTTC

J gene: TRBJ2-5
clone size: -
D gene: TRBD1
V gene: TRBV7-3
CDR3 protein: CASSQGGRQETQYF
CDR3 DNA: TGTGCCAGCAGCCAAGGGGGCCGCCAAGAGACCCAGTACTTC

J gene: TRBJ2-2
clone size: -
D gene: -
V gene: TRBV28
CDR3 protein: CASSLATHTGELFF
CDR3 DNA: TGTGCCAGCAGTTTGGCCACCCACACCGGGGAGCTGTTTTTT

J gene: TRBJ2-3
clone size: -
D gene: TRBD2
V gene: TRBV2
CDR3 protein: CASSSGRVFADTQYF
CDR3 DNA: TGTGCCAGCAGCAGCGGGAGGGTTTTCGCCGATACGCAGTATTTT

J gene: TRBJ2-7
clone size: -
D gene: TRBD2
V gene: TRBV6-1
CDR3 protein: CASSEVTGGLAASYEQYF
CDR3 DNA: TGTGCCAGCAGTGAAGTAACAGGGGGACTAGCGGCTTCCTACGAGCAGTACTTC

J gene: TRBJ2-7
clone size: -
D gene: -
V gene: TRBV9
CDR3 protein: CASSPSGGFRSYEQYF
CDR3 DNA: TGTGCCAGCAGCCCATCTGGGGGGTTCCGCTCCTACGAGCAGTACTTC

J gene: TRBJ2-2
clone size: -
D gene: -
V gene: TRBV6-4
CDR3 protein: CASRLYRNTGELFF
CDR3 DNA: TGTGCCAGCAGATTATATAGGAACACCGGGGAGCTGTTTTTT

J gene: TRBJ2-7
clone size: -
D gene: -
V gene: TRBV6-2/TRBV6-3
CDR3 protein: CASSYRVAGSGYEQYF
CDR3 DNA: TGTGCCAGCAGTTACCGAGTCGCGGGTAGCGGATACGAGCAGTACTTC

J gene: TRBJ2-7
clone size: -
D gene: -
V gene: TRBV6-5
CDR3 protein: CASSYHQSYEQYF
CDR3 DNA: TGTGCCAGCAGTTACCACCAGTCCTACGAGCAGTACTTC

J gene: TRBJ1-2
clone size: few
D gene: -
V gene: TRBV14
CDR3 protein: CASSQRTYGYTF
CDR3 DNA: TGTGCCAGCAGCCAACGGACTTATGGCTACACCTTC

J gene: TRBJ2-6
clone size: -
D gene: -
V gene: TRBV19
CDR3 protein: CASSSGANVLTF
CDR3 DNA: TGTGCCAGCTCCTCTGGGGCCAACGTCCTGACTTTC

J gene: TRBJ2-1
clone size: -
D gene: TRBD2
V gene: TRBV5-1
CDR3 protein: CASSLGRGTYNEQFF
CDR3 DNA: TGCGCCAGCAGCTTAGGGCGGGGGACCTACAATGAGCAGTTCTTC

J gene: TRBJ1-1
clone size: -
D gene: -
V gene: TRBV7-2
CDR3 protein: CASSLAQGTTEAFF
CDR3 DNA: TGTGCCAGCAGCTTAGCGCAGGGTACCACTGAAGCTTTCTTT

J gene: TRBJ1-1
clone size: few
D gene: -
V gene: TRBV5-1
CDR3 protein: CASKEAVNTEAFF
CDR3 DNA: TGCGCCAGCAAGGAGGCGGTGAACACTGAAGCTTTCTTT

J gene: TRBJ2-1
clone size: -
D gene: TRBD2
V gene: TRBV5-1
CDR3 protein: CASSLSVAGDLSLGNEQFF
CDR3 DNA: TGCGCCAGCAGCTTGTCGGTGGCGGGAGATTTATCTCTTGGCAATGAGCAGTTCTTC

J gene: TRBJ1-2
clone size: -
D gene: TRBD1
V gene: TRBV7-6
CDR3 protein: CASSSLRDRQHGYTF
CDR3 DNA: TGTGCCAGCAGCTCTCTCCGGGACAGGCAACATGGCTACACCTTC

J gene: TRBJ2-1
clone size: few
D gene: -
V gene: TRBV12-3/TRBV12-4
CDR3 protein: CASILLGSNEQFF
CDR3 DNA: TGTGCCAGCATCTTACTAGGCTCCAATGAGCAGTTCTTC